The next 32 T cell receptor beta chains were all read from a single sample in a study of blood T cell repertoires in COVID-19. Sequenced by immunoSEQ multiplex PCR; TCRdb stores in-frame clones only, minus some. In the table there are tens of thousands of clones, roughly 86% of which are singletons. Sequenced sample: peripheral blood. These receptors originate from a man aged 50 to 60 with acute or convalescent COVID-19.

The gene calls are TRBV6-4 and TRBJ2-1; possible D gene TRBD2, 7 bases. V was trimmed by 6 bases and J by 5 bases, leaving 8 bases between them. CDR3 length equals 12 residues. The germline gives CDR1 MRHNA, CDR2 SNTAGT. The CDR3 loop reads CASSGGHNEQFF. CDR3 in DNA: TGTGCCAGCAGCGGGGGGCACAATGAGCAGTTCTTC.

The V gene is TRBV30, the J gene TRBJ2-1; 11 bases line up with TRBD2. The V gene end was trimmed by 1 base and the J gene end by 5 bases; junction bases not matched to a gene: 7. Germline CDR1 and CDR2: GTSNPN and SVGIG (reference sequence). The length of the CDR3 is 16 residues. CDR3: CAWSELTSGVNNEQFF. CDR3 sequence (DNA): TGTGCCTGGAGTGAGCTGACTAGCGGGGTGAACAATGAGCAGTTCTTC.

The chain has TRBV11-2 and TRBJ2-7; D is perhaps TRBD1 (5 bases). This CDR3 has 15 amino acids. Trimming stripped 1 base from V and 2 bases from J, with 12 bases between. Germline V gene lookup returns CDR1 SGHAT and CDR2 FQNNGV. The CDR3 spells CASSLVQGPTYEQYF. In DNA, the CDR3 is TGTGCCAGCAGCTTAGTCCAGGGCCCCACCTACGAGCAGTACTTC.

This rearrangement joins TRBV7-2 to TRBJ1-4; 8 bases agree with TRBD1. The CDR3 length is 15 residues. Germline CDR1 SGHTA, CDR2 FQGNSA. With V trimmed by 3 bases and J by 7 bases, 7 bases remained unmatched. The CDR3 sequence: CASSLWTGPGEKLFF. For the CDR3, the DNA is TGTGCCAGCAGCTTGTGGACAGGGCCAGGTGAAAAACTGTTTTTT.

This clone was observed a single time. The rearrangement links TRBV7-8 to TRBJ1-4; the match to TRBD1 covers 8 bases. V was clipped by 1 base and J by 4 bases; unmatched bases: 2. Per the germline V gene, CDR1 is SGHVS and CDR2 is FQNEAQ. The CDR3 has 15 residues. The CDR3 DNA is TGTGCCAGCAGCTTAGGACAGGGGTTTAATGAAAAACTGTTTTTT. Its translation: CASSLGQGFNEKLFF.

This clone was detected only a few times. The chain carries TRBV27 and TRBJ2-7; a possible D gene is TRBD2 (6 bases). In germline, CDR1 is MNHEY, CDR2 SMNVEV (reference sequence). The CDR3 is made up of 14 amino acids. Deletions cut 5 bases from V and 1 base from J, with 12 bases between. The CDR3 sequence is CASSPGSTSYEQYF. The DNA of the CDR3 is TGTGCCAGCAGTCCCGGGAGTACGTCCTACGAGCAGTACTTC.

This clone was detected once. The V and J genes are TRBV5-1 and TRBJ1-2, with D possibly TRBD1 on 6 matching bases. Germline-derived CDR1 and CDR2 are SGHRS and YFSETQ. This CDR3 is 15 amino acids long. Trimming left V 4 bases short and J 4 bases short, with 17 bases between. CDR3 bases: TGCGCCAGCAGCGTGGATTGGGGGGGCCTCTATGGCTACACCTTC. Encoded protein: CASSVDWGGLYGYTF.

This clone was observed a few times. The chain has TRBV5-1 and TRBJ2-1; tentatively, D is TRBD1 (6 bases). Germline V lookup: CDR1 SGHRS, CDR2 YFSETQ. The V and J ends lost 4 bases and 8 bases respectively, with 19 bases between them. The length of the CDR3 is 15 residues. CDR3 DNA: TGCGCCAGCAGCCTCGGTACAGGGTTCGGCGATGAGCAGTTCTTC. Its protein is CASSLGTGFGDEQFF.

The chain links TRBV9 to TRBJ2-3; D call uncertain. The germline V and J ends were trimmed by 3 bases and 6 bases, with 14 bases remaining between them. The length of the CDR3 is 14 residues. Per the germline V gene, CDR1 is SGDLS and CDR2 is YYNGEE. CDR3 nucleotides: TGTGCCAGCAGCGGCACCGGGTATCTCGATACGCAGTATTTT. Encoded protein: CASSGTGYLDTQYF.

CDR3 protein: CASQGFSYEQYF. As DNA, the CDR3 is TGTGCCAGCCAGGGGTTCTCCTACGAGCAGTACTTC. This chain connects TRBV6-5 to TRBJ2-7, with D perhaps matching TRBD1 (6 bases). The CDR3 is made up of 12 amino acids. V gave up 8 bases and J gave up 0 bases, with 8 bases separating them. Germline CDR1 and CDR2: MNHEY and SVGAGI.

The chain has TRBV19 and TRBJ2-1; 12 bases are a match to TRBD2. V shed 0 bases, J shed 8 bases, and the junction held 5 bases outside the gene matches. CDR1 LNHDA and CDR2 SQIVND come from the germline V gene (reference sequence). This CDR3 has 16 amino acids. The CDR3 reads CASSIDRTSGIDEQFF. In nucleotides, the CDR3 is TGTGCCAGTAGTATAGACCGGACTAGCGGGATAGATGAGCAGTTCTTC.

The V call is TRBV11-2, the J call TRBJ1-2; no firm D call. Per the germline V gene, CDR1 is SGHAT and CDR2 is FQNNGV. The CDR3 is 13 residues long. V shed 1 base and J shed 7 bases, with 10 bases lying between them. CDR3 loop: CASSLGGLSGYTF. The CDR3 bases are TGTGCCAGCAGCTTAGGAGGACTTAGTGGCTACACCTTC.

The genes are TRBV7-2 and TRBJ1-4; no clear D gene. V lost 1 base and J lost 7, with 13 bases in between. The CDR3 has 15 amino acids. Germline V gene lookup returns CDR1 SGHTA and CDR2 FQGNSA. The CDR3 DNA follows: TGTGCCAGCAGCTTAGATATCGCAGGAGGTGAAAAACTGTTTTTT. Translated: CASSLDIAGGEKLFF.

A single count supports this clone. This chain connects TRBV5-1 to TRBJ2-3; D unresolved. The V gene's germline CDR1 is SGHRS and CDR2 YFSETQ. This CDR3 comprises 14 residues. Trimming shortened V by 0 bases and J by 5 bases, and 10 bases separated the two germline ends. CDR3 loop: CASSLGTTVDTQYF. The DNA of the CDR3 is TGCGCCAGCAGCTTGGGCACCACGGTAGATACGCAGTATTTT.

This chain links TRBV5-6 with TRBJ2-1; maybe TRBD2 (6 bases). V dropped 0 bases and J dropped 10 bases, with 8 bases sitting between them. The CDR3 has 12 amino acids. Per germline, CDR1 SGHDT and CDR2 YYEEEE. The CDR3 region is CASSLVGGEQFF. As DNA, the CDR3 is TGTGCCAGCAGCTTGGTGGGAGGAGAGCAGTTCTTC.

This clone was counted a single time. The J gene is TRBJ2-7, the V gene TRBV9; 14 nucleotides agree with TRBD2. The CDR3 sequence is 15 residues long. Germline CDR1 is SGDLS and CDR2 is YYNGEE. The trim removed 3 bases at V and 8 bases at J, leaving 7 bases unmatched. The CDR3 coding sequence is TGTGCCAGCAGCGATCAGACTAGCGGGAGGGTAAAGCAGTACTTC. It translates to CASSDQTSGRVKQYF.

V usage is TRBV20-1 and J usage is TRBJ2-3, with D perhaps TRBD2 (6 bases). V was clipped by 3 bases and J by 2 bases, with 21 bases between them. The CDR3 sequence is 17 residues long. Germline lookup yields CDR1 DFQATT and CDR2 SNEGSKA (reference sequence). The CDR3 loop is CSASGRDGRLNTDTQYF. The CDR3 DNA follows: TGCAGTGCTAGTGGTCGGGACGGGAGATTAAACACAGATACGCAGTATTTT.

V is TRBV6-5 and J is TRBJ2-7; 7 nucleotides agree with TRBD2. Trimming took 6 bases from V and 4 from J; bases not matched to a gene: 9. CDR1 is MNHEY, CDR2 SVGAGI, per germline. The CDR3 loop spans 14 amino acids. The CDR3 DNA reads TGTGCCAGCAGCCGGGGGGTTAGGCATTACGAGCAGTACTTC. Protein: CASSRGVRHYEQYF.

This clone has a single count. One end of the junction is discordant with germline, which a read error may explain. J is TRBJ2-3 and V is TRBV11-2; TRBD2 might be the D (5 bases). The CDR3 consists of 11 residues. The germline gives CDR1 SGHAT, CDR2 FQNNGV. CDR3 loop: CASSPDYLPIF. CDR3 sequence (DNA): TGTGCCAGCAGCCCCGACTACCTTCCTATTTTT.

The chain is built from TRBV30 and TRBJ2-7, with D perhaps matching TRBD1 (6 bases). Trimming pared 5 bases from V and 10 bases from J, leaving 18 bases between. Germline assignment: CDR1 GTSNPN and CDR2 SVGIG (reference sequence). The CDR3 runs to 12 residues. Here the CDR3 reads CAWDRLTTRQYF. DNA for the CDR3: TGTGCCTGGGACAGGCTCACTACGAGACAGTACTTC.

The chain employs TRBV11-2 and TRBJ2-3; TRBD2 aligns across 13 bases. The germline V gene has CDR1 SGHAT and CDR2 FQNNGV. Losses at the gene ends were 5 bases for V and 2 bases for J; bases not matched to a gene: 7. The length of the CDR3 is 17 residues. The CDR3 DNA follows: TGTGCCAGCAGCCCTAGGACTAGCGGGAGTATCACAGATACGCAGTATTTT. Protein: CASSPRTSGSITDTQYF. Complete variable domain (other parts from reference TRBV11-2 and TRBJ2-3): EAGVAQSPRYKIIEKRQSVAFWCNPISGHATLYWYQQILGQGPKLLIQFQNNGVVDDSQLPKDRFSAERLKGVDSTLKIQPAKLEDSAVYLCASSPRTSGSITDTQYFGPGTRLTVL.

The V and J genes are TRBV7-3 and TRBJ2-1; 7 bases match TRBD2. Germline CDR1 reads SGHTA; CDR2 reads FQGTGA. V trimming: 1 base; J trimming: 7 bases; junction bases outside the gene matches: 7. The CDR3 totals 15 residues. For the CDR3, the DNA is TGTGCCAGCAGCTTAATGGCGGGAGAGTTTAATGAGCAGTTCTTC. This gives the protein CASSLMAGEFNEQFF.

This clone has a handful of counts. V gene TRBV4-1 combines with J gene TRBJ2-1; the D gene is possibly TRBD1 (5 bases). The CDR3 is 15 amino acids. The germline V and J ends were trimmed by 2 bases and 4 bases, with 12 bases remaining between them. Per germline, CDR1 MGHRA and CDR2 YSYEKL. The CDR3 region has the DNA TGCGCCAGCAGCCAACAGGGCCAGGCGTACAATGAGCAGTTCTTC. Amino acid sequence: CASSQQGQAYNEQFF.

The chain has TRBV3-1 (or the pseudogene TRBV3-2) and TRBJ1-2; possible D gene TRBD1, 6 bases. This CDR3 spans 16 amino acids. The germline CDR1 and CDR2 sequences are LGHDT and YNNKEL (reference sequence). The V and J ends lost 1 base and 1 base respectively, with 13 bases between them. CDR3 DNA: TGTGCCAGCAGCCAAGCGGACAGATCCTATAACTATGGCTACACCTTC. This translates into CASSQADRSYNYGYTF.

The V call is TRBV7-2, the J call TRBJ2-7, with a tentative D call TRBD2 (5 bases). The germline V gene has CDR1 SGHTA and CDR2 FQGNSA. CDR3 length equals 15 residues. V was cut by 5 bases and J by 1 base, with 15 bases left in between. The CDR3 DNA reads as TGTGCCAGCAGCGAACTAGTTTTGAGGTCCTACGAGCAGTACTTC. Amino acids: CASSELVLRSYEQYF.

This clone was detected only a few times. This sample also contains other DNA sequences that code for the same CDR3. The chain links TRBV6-5 to TRBJ1-4, with D possibly being TRBD1 (6 bases). The CDR3 length is 14 residues. The ends were cut back, 6 bases at V and 6 bases at J, with 14 bases in the middle. Germline V gene sequence: CDR1 MNHEY, CDR2 SVGAGI. The CDR3 protein is CASRQAGGHEKLFF. CDR3 coding DNA: TGTGCCAGCAGGCAGGCGGGGGGGCATGAAAAACTGTTTTTT.

This sequence joins TRBV19 and TRBJ2-5; the D gene is possibly TRBD2 (6 bases). The CDR3 is 14 residues long. The V end was cut by 5 bases, the J end by 0 bases, with 10 bases between. CDR1 and CDR2 from the germline V gene are LNHDA and SQIVND (reference sequence). Here the CDR3 reads CASSLGGHQETQYF. The CDR3 region has the DNA TGTGCCAGTAGTTTGGGGGGACACCAAGAGACCCAGTACTTC.

V usage is TRBV6-6 and J usage is TRBJ1-6; tentative D call: TRBD1 (5 bases). This CDR3 is built from 16 residues. Germline lookup yields CDR1 MNHNY and CDR2 SVGAGI (reference sequence). The V end lost 4 bases, the J end lost 7 bases, and 17 bases lay between the germline ends. The chain's CDR3 is CASSLTVPGENSPLHF. The CDR3 region has the DNA TGTGCCAGCAGTTTAACCGTCCCGGGGGAAAATTCACCCCTCCACTTT.

The rearrangement joins TRBV6-5 to TRBJ2-7; D possibly corresponds to TRBD2 (5 bases). This CDR3 comprises 12 residues. The germline gives CDR1 MNHEY, CDR2 SVGAGI. V lost 5 bases to trimming and J lost 12 bases, with 17 bases between them. The CDR3 DNA sequence: TGTGCCAGCAGTCCCGGGATCAGCCTCGTGTACTTC. Translation: CASSPGISLVYF.

This clone occurred a few times. This chain joins TRBV11-2 and TRBJ1-4, with TRBD1 as a possible D gene (6 bases). Looked up from germline, CDR1 is SGHAT and CDR2 is FQNNGV. V lost 4 bases, J lost 7 bases, and 16 bases lay in between. CDR3 length: 15 residues. In nucleotides, the CDR3 is TGTGCCAGCAGCTCGGAACAGGGACGTAGTGAAAAACTGTTTTTT. This gives the protein CASSSEQGRSEKLFF.

The V call is TRBV10-1, the J call TRBJ1-1; possibly TRBD1 for D (5 bases). CDR1 and CDR2 from the germline V gene are WNHNN and SYGVQD (reference sequence). Trimming took off 4 bases at V and 1 base at J, with 10 bases between the two ends. This CDR3 is built from 14 residues. The CDR3 here is CASSAGGGNTEAFF. DNA of the CDR3: TGCGCCAGCAGTGCTGGCGGGGGGAACACTGAAGCTTTCTTT.

The chain combines TRBV6-6 with TRBJ2-7; 10 positions agree with TRBD1. The CDR3 length is 15 residues. Germline V lookup: CDR1 MNHNY, CDR2 SVGAGI (reference sequence). Unmatched junction bases numbered 10, after V lost 6 bases and J lost 5 bases. CDR3 in amino acids: CASRGPGDRGDEQYF. The CDR3 DNA reads TGTGCCAGCAGAGGGCCCGGGGACAGGGGTGACGAGCAGTACTTC.